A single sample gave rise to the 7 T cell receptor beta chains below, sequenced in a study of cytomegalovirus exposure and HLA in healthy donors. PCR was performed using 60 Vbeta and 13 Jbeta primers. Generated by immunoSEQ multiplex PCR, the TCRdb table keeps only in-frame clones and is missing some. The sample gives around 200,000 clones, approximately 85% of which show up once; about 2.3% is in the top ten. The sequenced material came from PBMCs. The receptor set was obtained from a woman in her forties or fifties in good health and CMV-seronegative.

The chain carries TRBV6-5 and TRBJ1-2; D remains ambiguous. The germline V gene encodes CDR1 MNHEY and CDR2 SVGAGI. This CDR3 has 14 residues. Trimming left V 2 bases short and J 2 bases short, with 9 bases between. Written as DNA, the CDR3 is TGTGCCAGCAGTTACCATACAGCAAACTATGGCTACACCTTC. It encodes CASSYHTANYGYTF.

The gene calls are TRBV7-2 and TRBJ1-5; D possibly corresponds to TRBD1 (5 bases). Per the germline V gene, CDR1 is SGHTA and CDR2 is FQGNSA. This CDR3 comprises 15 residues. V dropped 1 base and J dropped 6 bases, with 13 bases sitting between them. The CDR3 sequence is CASSLGGASTQPQHF. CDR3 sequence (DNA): TGTGCCAGCAGCTTAGGCGGGGCCTCGACTCAGCCCCAGCATTTT.

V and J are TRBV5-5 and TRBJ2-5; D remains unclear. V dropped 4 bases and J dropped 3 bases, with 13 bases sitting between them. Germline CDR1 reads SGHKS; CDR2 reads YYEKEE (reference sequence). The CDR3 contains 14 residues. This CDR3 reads CASSPSLAEETQYF. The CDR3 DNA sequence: TGTGCCAGCAGCCCTTCTTTGGCTGAAGAGACCCAGTACTTC.

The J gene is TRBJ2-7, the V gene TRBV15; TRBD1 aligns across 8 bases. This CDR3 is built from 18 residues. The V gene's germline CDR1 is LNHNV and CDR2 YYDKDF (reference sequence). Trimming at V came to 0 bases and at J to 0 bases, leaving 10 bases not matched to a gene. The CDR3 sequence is CATSRDPLGTGSSYEQYF. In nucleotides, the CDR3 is TGTGCCACCAGCAGAGATCCCCTCGGGACAGGAAGCTCCTACGAGCAGTACTTC.

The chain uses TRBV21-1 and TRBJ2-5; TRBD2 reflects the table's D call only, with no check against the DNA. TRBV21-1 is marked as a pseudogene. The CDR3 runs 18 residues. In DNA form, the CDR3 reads TGTGCCAGCAGCCCCCGGGGAGGGCCGGTGCAAGGCCAAGAGACCCAGTACTTC. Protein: CASSPRGGPVQGQETQYF.

The CDR3: CASSSDRESTSEKLFF. CDR3 sequence (DNA): TGTGCCAGCAGCTCGGACAGGGAATCGACGAGTGAAAAACTGTTTTTT. The J gene is TRBJ1-4, the V gene TRBV7-2, with 8 nucleotides matching TRBD1. Germline CDR1 and CDR2: SGHTA and FQGNSA. V trimming: 4 bases; J trimming: 7 bases; junction bases outside the gene matches: 11. This CDR3 region has 16 residues.

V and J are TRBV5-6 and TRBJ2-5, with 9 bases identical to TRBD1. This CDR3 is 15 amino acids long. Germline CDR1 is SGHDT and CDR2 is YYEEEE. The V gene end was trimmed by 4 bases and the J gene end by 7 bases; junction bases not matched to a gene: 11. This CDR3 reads CASSRPDRGGGTQYF. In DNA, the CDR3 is TGTGCCAGCAGCCGACCGGACAGGGGTGGGGGGACCCAGTACTTC.